Presented here are 27 T cell receptor beta chains from one specimen sequenced in a study of beta chain features in type 1 diabetes. Sequenced material consisted of expressed TCRB transcripts (all of the isolated RNA was reverse transcribed). TCRdb keeps only in-frame clones here, not all; method: immunoSEQ multiplex PCR. The sample has 200,000 to 250,000 clones; about 25% are singletons. Sequencing was performed on central memory CD4+ T cells from blood. These receptors all stem from a man in his thirties or forties in good health.

This clone is categorized as medium-sized. This rearrangement joins TRBV7-2 to TRBJ2-3; 8 bases line up with TRBD2. The CDR3 sequence is 15 residues long. The ends lost 5 bases at V and 4 bases at J; junction bases unmatched: 8. Germline CDR1 SGHTA, CDR2 FQGNSA. In DNA, the CDR3 is TGTGCCAGCAGCAAGAGCGGGAGTAGAGCAGATACGCAGTATTTT. Translating it yields CASSKSGSRADTQYF. The variable domain in full, with the rest retrieved from reference TRBV7-2 and TRBJ2-3, is GAGVSQSPSNKVTEKGKDVELRCDPISGHTALYWYRQSLGQGLEFLIYFQGNSAPDKSGLPSDRFSAERTGGSVSTLTIQRTQQEDSAVYLCASSKSGSRADTQYFGPGTRLTVL.

This clone came up a few times. J is TRBJ2-7 and V is TRBV6-5, with 7 bases fitting TRBD1. The CDR3 covers 15 residues. Per germline, CDR1 MNHEY and CDR2 SVGAGI. The V segment lost 0 bases and the J segment 3 bases; nucleotides outside the gene matches: 5. The CDR3 DNA reads TGTGCCAGCAGTTACTCTTCGGCAGGGGGCTACGAGCAGTACTTC. Translated, it gives CASSYSSAGGYEQYF.

This chain links TRBV30 with TRBJ2-6, with 11 positions matching TRBD1. After removal of 5 bases from V and 4 bases from J, the junction contained 10 bases not matched to a gene. The CDR3 has 17 amino acids. Germline CDR1 and CDR2: GTSNPN and SVGIG (reference sequence). The CDR3 DNA follows: TGTGCCTGGGGACCGGGACAGGGGGTTACCGGGGCCAACGTCCTGACTTTC. It is translated as CAWGPGQGVTGANVLTF.

This clone was picked up a small number of times. The chain carries TRBV15 and TRBJ2-7; 9 positions agree with TRBD1. Germline CDR1 and CDR2: LNHNV and YYDKDF (reference sequence). The CDR3 loop spans 15 amino acids. After removal of 3 bases from V and 3 bases from J, the junction contained 6 bases not matched to a gene. The CDR3 sequence is CATSSVGTGIYEQYF. The CDR3, as DNA: TGTGCCACCAGCAGCGTCGGGACAGGGATCTACGAGCAGTACTTC.

Remarks on this clone: Other DNA sequences of this sample code for an identical CDR3. The chain has TRBV27 and TRBJ2-5, with 9 bases matching TRBD2. Germline assignment: CDR1 MNHEY and CDR2 SMNVEV (reference sequence). Losses at the gene ends were 4 bases for V and 3 bases for J; bases not matched to a gene: 6. The CDR3 is 15 amino acids. The CDR3: CASSSLASGEETQYF. The CDR3 bases are TGTGCCAGCAGTTCCTTGGCTAGCGGGGAAGAGACCCAGTACTTC.

This clone has more than one count but fewer than ten. The gene calls are TRBV5-4 and TRBJ2-3; 13 nucleotides align to TRBD2. V shed 2 bases and J 5 bases; nucleotides not matched to a gene: 5. Germline V gives CDR1 SGHNT, CDR2 YYREEE (reference sequence). The CDR3 loop spans 16 amino acids. CDR3 in DNA: TGTGCCAGCAGCTTAGGACTAGCGGGAGAGGGAGATACGCAGTATTTT. This codes for CASSLGLAGEGDTQYF.

This clone has just a few counts. This chain uses TRBV7-2 with TRBJ2-1; D call uncertain. The length of the CDR3 is 12 residues. Trimming stripped 7 bases from V and 5 bases from J, with 9 bases between. Germline loops: CDR1 SGHTA, CDR2 FQGNSA. In DNA form, the CDR3 reads TGTGCCAGCACCTCCTTAGACAATGAGCAGTTCTTC. It encodes CASTSLDNEQFF.

This clone was counted only a few times. This chain connects TRBV5-4 to TRBJ2-2, with D maybe TRBD1 (6 bases). The CDR3 sequence is 14 residues long. CDR1 and CDR2 (germline): SGHNT, YYREEE (reference sequence). The V and J ends lost 4 bases and 0 bases respectively, with 7 bases between them. The DNA of the CDR3 is TGTGCCAGCAGCCGGACAGCGAACACCGGGGAGCTGTTTTTT. Translating gives CASSRTANTGELFF.

This clone has more than one count but fewer than ten. V usage is TRBV20-1 and J usage is TRBJ2-7, with D possibly matching TRBD2 (5 bases). This CDR3 spans 11 amino acids. The germline V and J ends were trimmed by 7 bases and 9 bases, with 16 bases remaining between them. CDR1 is DFQATT, CDR2 SNEGSKA, per germline (reference sequence). CDR3 DNA: TGCAGTGTTCTCCCTAGCTTAGCGCAGTACTTC. Translation gives CSVLPSLAQYF.

The rearrangement joins TRBV7-2 to TRBJ2-3; 8 positions match TRBD2. This CDR3 region has 16 residues. With V trimmed by 3 bases and J by 2 bases, 7 bases remained unmatched. Germline V CDR1 and CDR2: SGHTA, FQGNSA. CDR3 region: CASSFASGRNTDTQYF. CDR3 coding DNA: TGTGCCAGCAGCTTCGCCAGCGGGAGAAACACAGATACGCAGTATTTT.

This chain connects TRBV7-8 to TRBJ2-1; TRBD2 aligns across 8 bases. CDR1 is SGHVS, CDR2 FQNEAQ, per germline. Trimming at V came to 6 bases and at J to 0 bases, leaving 10 bases not matched to a gene. The CDR3 spans 17 residues. The CDR3 nucleotides are TGTGCCAGCAGAACAGGTGGGCGGGGGGCCTCCTACAATGAGCAGTTCTTC. This encodes CASRTGGRGASYNEQFF.

This clone was observed at least ten times. The chain is built from TRBV13 and TRBJ2-5, with TRBD1 identical over 8 bases. The length of the CDR3 is 16 residues. With V trimmed by 5 bases and J by 2 bases, 10 bases remained unmatched. Germline V gene lookup returns CDR1 PRHDT and CDR2 FYEKMQ (reference sequence). CDR3 bases: TGTGCCAGCAGCCCCCCCCCGGACAGGGCTCAAGAGACCCAGTACTTC. Encoded protein: CASSPPPDRAQETQYF.

This clone was detected a few times. The chain combines TRBV18 with TRBJ1-3; D uncertain. Trimming cost V 3 bases and J 0 bases, with 6 bases left between them. The V gene's germline CDR1 is KGHSH and CDR2 LQKENI. The CDR3 length is 14 residues. CDR3 protein: CASSPQTSGNTIYF. CDR3 DNA sequence: TGTGCCAGCTCACCTCAGACCTCTGGAAACACCATATATTTT.

Only a few counts were recorded for this clone. The V gene is TRBV25-1, the J gene TRBJ2-1, with 7 bases matching TRBD1. CDR1 is MGHDK and CDR2 is SYGVNS in the germline V gene. V shed 4 bases, J shed 0 bases, and the junction held 3 bases outside the gene matches. The CDR3 consists of 15 residues. Written as DNA, the CDR3 is TGTGCCAGCAGTGTGGGACAGAGCTCCTACAATGAGCAGTTCTTC. Translated: CASSVGQSSYNEQFF. The full variable domain, its missing parts supplied by reference TRBV25-1 and TRBJ2-1, is EADIYQTPRYLVIGTGKKITLECSQTMGHDKMYWYQQDPGMELHLIHYSYGVNSTEKGDLSSESTVSRIRTEHFPLTLESARPSHTSQYLCASSVGQSSYNEQFFGPGTRLTVL.

The genes are TRBV19 and TRBJ2-7, with D perhaps matching TRBD1 or TRBD2 (5 bases each). The CDR3 contains 14 residues. V lost 10 bases to trimming and J lost 3 bases, with 19 bases between them. The V gene's germline CDR1 is LNHDA and CDR2 SQIVND (reference sequence). The CDR3 sequence: CATTFGTGIYEQYF. Here the CDR3 DNA reads TGTGCCACTACCTTCGGGACGGGGATCTACGAGCAGTACTTC.

For the CDR3, the DNA is TGTGCCAGCAGCTTAGATCGGGTCCAGCAGTACTTC. This translates into CASSLDRVQQYF. The chain joins TRBV11-2 to TRBJ2-7; D gene ambiguous. Germline CDR1 is SGHAT and CDR2 is FQNNGV. There are 12 residues in the CDR3. Trimming shortened V by 0 bases and J by 8 bases, and 8 bases separated the two germline ends. Together with reference TRBV11-2 and TRBJ2-7, the CDR3 gives the full variable domain: EAGVAQSPRYKIIEKRQSVAFWCNPISGHATLYWYQQILGQGPKLLIQFQNNGVVDDSQLPKDRFSAERLKGVDSTLKIQPAKLEDSAVYLCASSLDRVQQYFGPGTRLTVT.

The J gene is TRBJ2-2, the V gene TRBV30, with D perhaps TRBD2 (6 bases). Per the germline V gene, CDR1 is GTSNPN and CDR2 is SVGIG (reference sequence). The V end was cut by 1 base, the J end by 5 bases, with 11 bases between. The length of the CDR3 is 14 residues. CDR3 bases: TGTGCCTGGAGTGAGGAGGGGCGGACCGGGGAGCTGTTTTTT. Amino acids: CAWSEEGRTGELFF.

There are a few counts of this clone. V and J are TRBV30 and TRBJ2-2; TRBD2 might be the D (5 bases). V lost 5 bases to trimming and J lost 1 base, with 8 bases between them. Germline-derived CDR1 and CDR2 are GTSNPN and SVGIG (reference sequence). CDR3 size: 13 residues. CDR3 loop: CAWSEGNTGELFF. The CDR3 bases are TGTGCCTGGTCTGAGGGGAACACCGGGGAGCTGTTTTTT.

This clone has at least ten counts. The chain joins TRBV9 to TRBJ2-1; 7 bases match TRBD2. The germline gives CDR1 SGDLS, CDR2 YYNGEE. This CDR3 is 16 amino acids long. Germline trimming cut 0 bases from V and 1 base from J; bases unmatched to any gene: 4. The CDR3: CASSVAGGRSYNEQFF. CDR3 coding DNA: TGTGCCAGCAGCGTAGCGGGGGGAAGATCCTACAATGAGCAGTTCTTC. The variable domain in full, completed from reference TRBV9 and TRBJ2-1, reads DSGVTQTPKHLITATGQRVTLRCSPRSGDLSVYWYQQSLDQGLQFLIQYYNGEERAKGNILERFSAQQFPDLHSELNLSSLELGDSALYFCASSVAGGRSYNEQFFGPGTRLTVL.

This clone was picked up a small number of times. The chain employs TRBV7-2 and TRBJ2-4; 8 nucleotides line up with TRBD2. Germline V CDR1 and CDR2: SGHTA, FQGNSA. The CDR3 totals 16 residues. V dropped 5 bases and J dropped 3; count of bases not matched to a gene: 9. The CDR3 sequence is CASSPRGGNVKNIQYF. DNA of the CDR3: TGTGCCAGCAGCCCCCGGGGGGGGAATGTCAAAAACATTCAGTACTTC.

The chain has TRBV5-4 and TRBJ2-5, with D unresolved. CDR3 size: 16 residues. With 1 base removed from V and 2 bases from J, the gap between germline ends came to 15 bases. Per germline, CDR1 SGHNT and CDR2 YYREEE (reference sequence). Written as DNA, the CDR3 is TGTGCCAGCAGCTTGAAGATGGAACAGCCTCAAGAGACCCAGTACTTC. The encoded protein is CASSLKMEQPQETQYF.

This clone was detected a few times. The V and J genes are TRBV11-2 and TRBJ2-5; 8 bases are a match to TRBD1. V shed 1 base, J shed 1 base, and the junction held 5 bases outside the gene matches. CDR3 length equals 16 residues. Germline-derived CDR1 and CDR2 are SGHAT and FQNNGV. CDR3 sequence reads: CASSLGQGLPQETQYF. In DNA form, the CDR3 reads TGTGCCAGCAGCTTAGGACAGGGGCTTCCCCAAGAGACCCAGTACTTC.

The chain links TRBV28 to TRBJ2-3, with a possible D match to TRBD1 (5 bases). Between the trimmed V and J ends, which lost 6 bases and 7 bases, there was a span of 11 bases. Germline CDR1 and CDR2: MDHEN and SYDVKM. The CDR3 consists of 12 residues. CDR3 in amino acids: CASSLGVHTQYF. In nucleotides, the CDR3 is TGTGCCAGCAGCCTAGGGGTGCATACGCAGTATTTT.

This clone was seen at least ten times. The chain employs TRBV7-2 and TRBJ2-7; weak D call: TRBD1 (5 bases). Trimming took off 5 bases at V and 2 bases at J, with 16 bases between the two ends. This CDR3 is built from 15 residues. Germline V lookup: CDR1 SGHTA, CDR2 FQGNSA. The CDR3 sequence is CASSPNSRVAYEQYF. DNA of the CDR3: TGTGCCAGCAGCCCAAATAGCAGGGTAGCCTACGAGCAGTACTTC. The full variable domain, in which reference TRBV7-2 and TRBJ2-7 provide the parts outside the CDR3, is GAGVSQSPSNKVTEKGKDVELRCDPISGHTALYWYRQSLGQGLEFLIYFQGNSAPDKSGLPSDRFSAERTGGSVSTLTIQRTQQEDSAVYLCASSPNSRVAYEQYFGPGTRLTVT.

The V gene is TRBV5-1, the J gene TRBJ1-2; D is unclear. CDR3 length: 13 amino acids. The V end lost 2 bases, the J end lost 1 base, and 6 bases lay between the germline ends. The germline CDR1 and CDR2 sequences are SGHRS and YFSETQ. CDR3 sequence reads: CASSLTDNYGYTF. In DNA form, the CDR3 reads TGCGCCAGCAGCTTAACAGATAACTATGGCTACACCTTC.

The rearrangement joins TRBV29-1 to TRBJ2-1; TRBD2 agrees at 9 bases. V shed 6 bases, J shed 5 bases, and the junction held 11 bases outside the gene matches. The CDR3 spans 15 residues. Germline lookup yields CDR1 SQVTM and CDR2 ANQGSEA. For the CDR3, the DNA is TGCAGCGTCCTAGGGGCGGGGGGGCCCCACAATGAGCAGTTCTTC. Translated: CSVLGAGGPHNEQFF.

The rearrangement uses TRBV29-1 and TRBJ2-5, with 10 nucleotides matching TRBD1. Trimming at V came to 4 bases and at J to 4 bases, leaving 6 bases not matched to a gene. The CDR3 contains 14 residues. Germline-derived CDR1 and CDR2 are SQVTM and ANQGSEA. The DNA of the CDR3 is TGCAGCGTTGGACAGGGGGCTTATGGAGAGACCCAGTACTTC. Its protein product is CSVGQGAYGETQYF.